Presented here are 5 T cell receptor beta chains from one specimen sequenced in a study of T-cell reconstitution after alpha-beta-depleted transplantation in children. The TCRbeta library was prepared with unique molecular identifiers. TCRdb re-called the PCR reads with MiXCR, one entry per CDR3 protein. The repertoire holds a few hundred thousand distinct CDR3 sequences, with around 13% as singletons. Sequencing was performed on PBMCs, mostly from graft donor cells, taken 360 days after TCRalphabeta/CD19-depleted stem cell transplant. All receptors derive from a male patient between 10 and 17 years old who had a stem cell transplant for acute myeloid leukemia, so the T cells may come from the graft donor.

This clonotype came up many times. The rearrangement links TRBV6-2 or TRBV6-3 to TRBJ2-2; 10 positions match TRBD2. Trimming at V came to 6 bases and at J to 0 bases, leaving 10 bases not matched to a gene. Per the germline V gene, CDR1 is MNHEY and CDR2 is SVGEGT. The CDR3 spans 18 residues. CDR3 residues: CASSLLGGLAANTGELFF. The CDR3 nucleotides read TGTGCCAGCAGCCTCCTCGGAGGACTAGCGGCGAACACCGGGGAGCTGTTTTTT.

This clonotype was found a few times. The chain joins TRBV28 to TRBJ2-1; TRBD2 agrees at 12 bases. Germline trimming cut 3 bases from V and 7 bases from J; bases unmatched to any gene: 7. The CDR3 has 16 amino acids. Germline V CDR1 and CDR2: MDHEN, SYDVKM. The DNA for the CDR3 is TGTGCCAGCAGTTTTGTTGGACTAGCGGGAAGGAATGAGCAGTTCTTC. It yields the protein CASSFVGLAGRNEQFF. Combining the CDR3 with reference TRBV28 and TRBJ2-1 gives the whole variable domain DVKVTQSSRYLVKRTGEKVFLECVQDMDHENMFWYRQDPGLGLRLIYFSYDVKMKEKGDIPEGYSVSREKKERFSLILESASTNQTSMYLCASSFVGLAGRNEQFFGPGTRLTVL.

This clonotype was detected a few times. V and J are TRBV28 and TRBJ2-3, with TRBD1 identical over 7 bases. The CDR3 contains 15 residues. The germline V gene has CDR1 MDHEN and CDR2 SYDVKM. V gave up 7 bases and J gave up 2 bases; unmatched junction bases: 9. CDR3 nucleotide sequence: TGTGCCAGCATCTTCCGGGACAGCTTCACAGATACGCAGTATTTT. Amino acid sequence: CASIFRDSFTDTQYF. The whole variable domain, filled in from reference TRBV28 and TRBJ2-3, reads DVKVTQSSRYLVKRTGEKVFLECVQDMDHENMFWYRQDPGLGLRLIYFSYDVKMKEKGDIPEGYSVSREKKERFSLILESASTNQTSMYLCASIFRDSFTDTQYFGPGTRLTVL.

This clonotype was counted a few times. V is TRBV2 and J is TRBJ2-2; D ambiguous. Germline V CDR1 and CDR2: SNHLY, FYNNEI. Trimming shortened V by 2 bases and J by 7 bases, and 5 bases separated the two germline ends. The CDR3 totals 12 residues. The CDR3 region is CASSEQIGELFF. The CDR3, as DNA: TGTGCCAGCAGTGAACAAATCGGGGAGCTGTTTTTT. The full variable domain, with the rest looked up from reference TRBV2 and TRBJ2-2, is EPEVTQTPSHQVTQMGQEVILRCVPISNHLYFYWYRQILGQKVEFLVSFYNNEISEKSEIFDDQFSVERPDGSNFTLKIRSTKLEDSAMYFCASSEQIGELFFGEGSRLTVL.

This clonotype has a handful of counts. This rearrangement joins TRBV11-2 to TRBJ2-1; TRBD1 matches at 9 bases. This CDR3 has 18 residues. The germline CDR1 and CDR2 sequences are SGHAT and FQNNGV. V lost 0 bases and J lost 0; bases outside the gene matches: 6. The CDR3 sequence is CASSLEGTGKSSYNEQFF. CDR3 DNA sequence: TGTGCCAGCAGCTTAGAAGGGACAGGGAAATCCTCCTACAATGAGCAGTTCTTC.